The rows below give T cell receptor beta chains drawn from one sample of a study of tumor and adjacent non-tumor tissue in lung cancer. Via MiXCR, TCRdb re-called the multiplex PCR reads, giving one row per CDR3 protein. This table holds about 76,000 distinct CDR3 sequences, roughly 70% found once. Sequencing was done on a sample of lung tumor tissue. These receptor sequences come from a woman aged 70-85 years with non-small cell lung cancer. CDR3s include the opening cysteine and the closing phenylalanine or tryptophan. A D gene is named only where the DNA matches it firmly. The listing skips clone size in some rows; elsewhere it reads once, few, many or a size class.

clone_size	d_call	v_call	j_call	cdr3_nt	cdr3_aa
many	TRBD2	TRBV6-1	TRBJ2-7	TGTGCCAGCAGTGAAGCGGGGACTAGCGACAGCTACGAGCAGTACTTC	CASSEAGTSDSYEQYF
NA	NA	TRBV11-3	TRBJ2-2	TGTGCCAACAGTTTAAGTCCAGGGAAGACTAACACCGGGGAGCTGTTTTTT	CANSLSPGKTNTGELFF
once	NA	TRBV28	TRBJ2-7	TGTGCCAGCACCCGAGGTGGGAGACTTACCAACGAGCAGTACTTC	CASTRGGRLTNEQYF
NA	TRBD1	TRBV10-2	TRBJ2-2	TGCGCCCGTCTAACAGGGGGCCTCAGCACCGGGGAGCTGTTTTTT	CARLTGGLSTGELFF
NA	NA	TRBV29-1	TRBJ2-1	TGCAGCGTAAAGGGGCAGGGCATAGTTGAGCAGTTCTTC	CSVKGQGIVEQFF
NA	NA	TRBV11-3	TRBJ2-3	TGTGCCAGCAGCTTAGCAATGGGAGATATGCAGTATTTT	CASSLAMGDMQYF
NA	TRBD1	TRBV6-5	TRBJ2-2	TGTGCCAGCCAGGGGGTGCGTTCGAGCACCGGGGAGCTGCTTTTT	CASQGVRSSTGELLF
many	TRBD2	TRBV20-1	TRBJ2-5	TGCAGTGCCTTGCAGCGGGAGGGCATGATCCAAGAGACCCAGTACTTC	CSALQREGMIQETQYF
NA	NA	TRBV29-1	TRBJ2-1	TGCATCGTCGAGCCAGGTTTTACCTACAATGAGGAGTTCTTC	CIVEPGFTYNEEFF
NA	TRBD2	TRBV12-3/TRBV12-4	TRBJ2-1	TGTGCGAGCAGGTCGAGACTAGCGGAGTCCAGTGAGCAGTTCTTC	CASRSRLAESSEQFF
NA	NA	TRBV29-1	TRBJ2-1	TGCAGCGTTGAAGCCCCCCCCGGGCTACCGGAGGGTGTCAATGAGCAGTTCTTC	CSVEAPPGLPEGVNEQFF
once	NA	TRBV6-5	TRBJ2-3	TGTGCCAGCATGGTTGCCTTAGTGACCAGCGGATACACAGATACGCAGTATTTT	CASMVALVTSGYTDTQYF
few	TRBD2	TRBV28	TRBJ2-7	TGTGCCAGCAGCCCCAGCGGGAGGGCCTTATCATTGGACGAGCAGTACTTC	CASSPSGRALSLDEQYF
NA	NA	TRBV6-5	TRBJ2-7	TGTGCCAACAGTTACTCCGGGCACCAGGGCCACGAGCAGTGCTTC	CANSYSGHQGHEQCF
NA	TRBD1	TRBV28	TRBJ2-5	TGTGCCAGTCCCCTCTTCGGACAGGGTAGGGAAGAGACCCAGTACTTC	CASPLFGQGREETQYF
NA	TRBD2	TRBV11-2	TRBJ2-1	TGTACCAGCAGCTTAGCAGCGGGAGTCTACAATGACCAGTTCTTC	CTSSLAAGVYNDQFF
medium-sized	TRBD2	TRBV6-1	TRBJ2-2	TGTGCCAGCAGGGAAACTAGCGGGAGAATCACCGGGGAGCTGTTTTTT	CASRETSGRITGELFF
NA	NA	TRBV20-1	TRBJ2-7	TGCAGTTCTAGCGCCTCGGGGGTGGGGAGGCCCTACGAGCAGTACTTC	CSSSASGVGRPYEQYF
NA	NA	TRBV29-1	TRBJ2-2	TGCAGCACCCTTACCAGCGTAGAGAACACCGGGGTGCTGTTTTTC	CSTLTSVENTGVLFF
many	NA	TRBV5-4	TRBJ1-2	TGTGCCAGCAGCTACGGACAGTTCTATGGCTACACCTTC	CASSYGQFYGYTF
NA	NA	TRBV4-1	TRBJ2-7	TGCGCCAGCCGCCAAATCGGACTCCCTACAAATGAGCAGTACTTC	CASRQIGLPTNEQYF
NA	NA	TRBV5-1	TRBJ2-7	TGCGCTAGCAGATTGGAGTTAGATTACTACGAGCAGTACTTC	CASRLELDYYEQYF
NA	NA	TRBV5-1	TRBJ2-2	TGCGCCAACAGCAAGGAGACCTGGGAGCTGTTTTTT	CANSKETWELFF
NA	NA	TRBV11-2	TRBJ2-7	TGTGCCAGCAGCTTAGTTGGCGTCGCATACGAGCAGTACTTC	CASSLVGVAYEQYF
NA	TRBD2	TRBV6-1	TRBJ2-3	TGTGCCAGTATAGCGGGAGGGACCACATATACGCAGTATTTT	CASIAGGTTYTQYF
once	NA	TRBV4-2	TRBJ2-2	TGTGCCAGCAGCCAAGACCCACCGGTACAAGGTGGGGAGCTGCTTTTT	CASSQDPPVQGGELLF
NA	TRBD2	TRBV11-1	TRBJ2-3	TGTGCCAGCAGTCCCGGACTAGCGGGTGCCGGCAAGGATACGCTGTATTTT	CASSPGLAGAGKDTLYF
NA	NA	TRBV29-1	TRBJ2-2	TGCATCGTTGTGTACCGGAGGTTTACCGGGGAGCTGTTTTTT	CIVVYRRFTGELFF
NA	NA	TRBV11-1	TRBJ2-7	TGTGTCAGCAGTTTAGCAGTCGACTTCGCGAGGTTCTTC	CVSSLAVDFARFF
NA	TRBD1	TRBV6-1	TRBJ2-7	TGTGCCAGCAGTGATCGGGACAGAGACGAGCAGTGCTTC	CASSDRDRDEQCF
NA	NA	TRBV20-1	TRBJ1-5	TGCAGGGCTAGAAACCCTAGCGGGAGTGGGGATACGCAGCATTTT	CRARNPSGSGDTQHF
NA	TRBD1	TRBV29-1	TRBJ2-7	TGCAGCGTTGAAGATCTGGGGACAGGGGCCCTTGAGCAATACTTC	CSVEDLGTGALEQYF
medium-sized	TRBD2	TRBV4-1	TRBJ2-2	TGCGCCAGCAGCCAAGACAACCCTAGCGGGATGGGGGAGCTGTTTTTT	CASSQDNPSGMGELFF
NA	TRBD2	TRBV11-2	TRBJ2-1	TGTGCCAGCAATTTAGAGTGGGGACTAGCGGGAGTTAACTACAATGAGCAGTTTTTC	CASNLEWGLAGVNYNEQFF
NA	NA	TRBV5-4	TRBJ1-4	TGTGCCAGCAGTTTGGCGCCAATGTTTGGTAAGACAAGGGTGGAAAAACTGTTTTTT	CASSLAPMFGKTRVEKLFF
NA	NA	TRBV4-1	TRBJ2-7	TGCGCCAGCAGCCAATCACCAACCTCCCACGAGCAGTACTTC	CASSQSPTSHEQYF
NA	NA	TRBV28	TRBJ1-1	TGTGCCAGCAGGTGGACGGGTAACTCTGAAGCTTTCTTT	CASRWTGNSEAFF
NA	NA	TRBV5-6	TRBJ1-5	TGTGCCAGCAGCCTAAACCGGGGAGTGATTCAGCCCCAGCATTTT	CASSLNRGVIQPQHF
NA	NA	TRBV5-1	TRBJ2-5	TGCGCCAGCCGCTTGGCCGGGATGAATCAAGAGACCCAGTACTTC	CASRLAGMNQETQYF
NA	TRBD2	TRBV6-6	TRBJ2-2	TGTGCCAGCAGTTACAGGACTAGCGGGAGGCCCGGGGAGCCGTTTTTT	CASSYRTSGRPGEPFF
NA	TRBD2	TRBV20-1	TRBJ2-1	TGCAGTGCTAGTGCACGTTGGGCGGGACTAGCGGACAATGTGCAGTTCTTC	CSASARWAGLADNVQFF
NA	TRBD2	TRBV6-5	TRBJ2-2	TGTGCCATCAGTTACTCCTGGTCTAGCGGGGACACCGGGGAGCTGTTTTTT	CAISYSWSSGDTGELFF
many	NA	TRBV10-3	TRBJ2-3	TGTGCCATCAGTGAGTCCCTGTCGGGAGTCACAGATACGCAGTATTTT	CAISESLSGVTDTQYF
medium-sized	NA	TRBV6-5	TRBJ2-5	TGTGCCAGCAGTTACTCGTACAGGTCAAGCCAAGAGACCCAGTACTTC	CASSYSYRSSQETQYF
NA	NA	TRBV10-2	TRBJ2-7	TGCGCGTGCGAAAGGAGGGACGAGCAGTACTTC	CACERRDEQYF
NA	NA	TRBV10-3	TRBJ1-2	TGTGCCATCAATGGCAAAGAGACCTATGGTTACACCTTC	CAINGKETYGYTF